Detailed here is one T cell receptor (beta chain). Its antigen is unknown. Here immunoSEQ multiplex PCR was the method, and the copy in TCRdb shows in-frame clones only, minus some. The profile shows approximately 350,000 clones, roughly 84% of them singletons. This sample stems from a study of Ad26.COV2.S vaccination and SARS-CoV-2 variants. General study results and limits: Researchers reported similar non-spike TCR breadth in vaccine and placebo recipients.

Germline CDR1 is LNHDA and CDR2 is SQIVND (reference sequence). V was pared by 2 bases and J by 2 bases, with 3 bases of the junction left unmatched. This CDR3 is 17 amino acids long. Treatment denoted: roughly 18 received Ad26.COV2.S at low or high dose, single or two shots; about five received placebo; per-sample allocation not given. Sampling occurred on day 63 after the first vaccine or placebo injection. The sequencing here drew on peripheral blood, taken in a trial of Ad26.COV2.S vaccine versus placebo. The rearrangement links TRBV19 to TRBJ2-1; 13 bases are shared with TRBD2. This receptor was obtained from a person aged 18 to 65 who received the Ad26.COV2.S COVID-19 vaccine or a placebo. CDR3 protein: CASSILLAGGTYNEQFF. In nucleotides, the CDR3 is TGTGCCAGTAGTATATTACTAGCGGGGGGGACCTACAATGAGCAGTTCTTC.